A selection of T cell receptor beta chains follows, all from one sample in a study of T cells in narcolepsy. Using immunoSEQ multiplex PCR, the repertoire was profiled, and TCRdb retains in-frame clones only, with some absent. The sample has 20,000 to 30,000 clones; just over 60% are singletons. The sample comprised memory (CD45RA-) CD4+ T cells from blood. The receptor source for this set is a human donor in good health. CDR3s include the opening cysteine and the closing phenylalanine or tryptophan. Each record gives: V gene, J gene, CDR3 protein.

v_gene: TRBV11-1
j_gene: TRBJ2-1
CDR3aa: CASSLYWREINEQFF

v_gene: TRBV6-1
j_gene: TRBJ1-1
CDR3aa: CASSGGTEAFF

v_gene: TRBV4-2
j_gene: TRBJ1-1
CDR3aa: CASSQDVGPEGEAFF

v_gene: TRBV2
j_gene: TRBJ2-1
CDR3aa: CASRGDTGVGEQFF

v_gene: TRBV23-1
j_gene: TRBJ1-3
CDR3aa: CASSLFHLSGNTIYF

v_gene: TRBV6-6
j_gene: TRBJ2-2
CDR3aa: CASTTFPGELFF

v_gene: TRBV7-9
j_gene: TRBJ2-5
CDR3aa: CASSLNRGQETQYF

v_gene: TRBV7-9
j_gene: TRBJ2-6
CDR3aa: CASTNLRAGANVLTF

v_gene: TRBV5-1
j_gene: TRBJ2-7
CDR3aa: CASSLDRAYEQYF

v_gene: TRBV5-5
j_gene: TRBJ1-4
CDR3aa: CASSVHEKLFF

v_gene: TRBV7-9
j_gene: TRBJ1-1
CDR3aa: CASSFQGNTEAFF

v_gene: TRBV7-3
j_gene: TRBJ2-7
CDR3aa: CASSLNGDRTYEQYF

v_gene: TRBV7-2
j_gene: TRBJ1-2
CDR3aa: CASSPTRHGYTF

v_gene: TRBV2
j_gene: TRBJ2-5
CDR3aa: CASKEGGQAQYF

v_gene: TRBV6-1
j_gene: TRBJ2-3
CDR3aa: CASSGQGVTDTQYF

v_gene: TRBV6-1
j_gene: TRBJ1-5
CDR3aa: CASSGTGGTSSNQPQHF

v_gene: TRBV28
j_gene: TRBJ2-1
CDR3aa: CASLYGGRSYNEQFF

v_gene: TRBV19
j_gene: TRBJ2-7
CDR3aa: CASSILSPAGSSYEQYF

v_gene: TRBV5-4
j_gene: TRBJ2-1
CDR3aa: CASSLPPGAYNEQFF

v_gene: TRBV5-1
j_gene: TRBJ1-6
CDR3aa: CASSPDYNSLLHF

v_gene: TRBV2
j_gene: TRBJ1-1
CDR3aa: CASSEELGNTEAFF

v_gene: TRBV14
j_gene: TRBJ2-7
CDR3aa: CASSLPWRGGIPEQYF

v_gene: TRBV30
j_gene: TRBJ2-2
CDR3aa: CAGHTDAGELFF

v_gene: TRBV30
j_gene: TRBJ2-6
CDR3aa: CAGDSGAGTGANVLTF

v_gene: TRBV11-2
j_gene: TRBJ2-5
CDR3aa: CASSAGIQETQYF

v_gene: TRBV18
j_gene: TRBJ2-2
CDR3aa: CASSRAEMNTGELFF

v_gene: TRBV5-4
j_gene: TRBJ2-3
CDR3aa: CASSLNQGTDTQYF

v_gene: TRBV11-1
j_gene: TRBJ2-2
CDR3aa: CASSPLDRGMGELFF

v_gene: TRBV2
j_gene: TRBJ2-7
CDR3aa: CASIWRTFGFYEQYF

v_gene: TRBV7-9
j_gene: TRBJ1-5
CDR3aa: CASSSESGNQPQHF

v_gene: TRBV7-2
j_gene: TRBJ1-4
CDR3aa: CASRVSGRNEKLFF

v_gene: TRBV2
j_gene: TRBJ2-1
CDR3aa: CASSGSGGASYVQFF